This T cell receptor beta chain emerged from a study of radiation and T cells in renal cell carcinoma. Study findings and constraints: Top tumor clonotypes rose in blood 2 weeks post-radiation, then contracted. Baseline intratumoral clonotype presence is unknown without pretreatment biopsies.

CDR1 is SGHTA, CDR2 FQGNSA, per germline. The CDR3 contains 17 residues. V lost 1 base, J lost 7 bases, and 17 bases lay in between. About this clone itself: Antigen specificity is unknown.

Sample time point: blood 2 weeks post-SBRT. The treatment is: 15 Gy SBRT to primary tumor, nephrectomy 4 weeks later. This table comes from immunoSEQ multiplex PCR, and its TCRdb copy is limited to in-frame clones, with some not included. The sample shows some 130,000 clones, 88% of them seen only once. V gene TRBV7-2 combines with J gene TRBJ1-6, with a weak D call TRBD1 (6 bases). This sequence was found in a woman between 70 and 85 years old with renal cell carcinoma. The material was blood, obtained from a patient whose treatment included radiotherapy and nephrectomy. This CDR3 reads CASSLVVNLGGNSPLHF. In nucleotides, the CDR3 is TGTGCCAGCAGCTTAGTCGTGAATCTAGGGGGAAATTCACCCCTCCACTTT.